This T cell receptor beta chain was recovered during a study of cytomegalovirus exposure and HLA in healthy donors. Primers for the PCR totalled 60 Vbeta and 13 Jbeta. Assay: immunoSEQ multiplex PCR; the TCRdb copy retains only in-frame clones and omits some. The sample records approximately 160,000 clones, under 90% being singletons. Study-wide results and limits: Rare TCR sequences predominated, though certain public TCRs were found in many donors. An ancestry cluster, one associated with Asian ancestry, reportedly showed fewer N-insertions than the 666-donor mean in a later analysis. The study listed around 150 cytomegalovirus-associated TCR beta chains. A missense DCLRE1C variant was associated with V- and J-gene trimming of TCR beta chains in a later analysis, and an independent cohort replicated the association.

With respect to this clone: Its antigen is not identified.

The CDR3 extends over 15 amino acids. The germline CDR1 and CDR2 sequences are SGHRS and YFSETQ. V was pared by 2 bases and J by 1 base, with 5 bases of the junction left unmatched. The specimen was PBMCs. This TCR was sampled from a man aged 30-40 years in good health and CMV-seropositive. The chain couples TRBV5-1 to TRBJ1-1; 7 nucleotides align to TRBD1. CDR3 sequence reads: CASSFVQGPNTEAFF. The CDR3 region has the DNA TGCGCCAGCAGCTTCGTACAGGGGCCGAACACTGAAGCTTTCTTT.